A selection of T cell receptor beta chains follows, all from one sample in a study of CD8 T cells in ankylosing spondylitis. TCRdb redid the calling of the 5' RACE reads with MiXCR, one entry per CDR3 protein. The sample has more than 400,000 distinct CDR3 sequences; roughly 5.2% are singletons. Input material: blood, either unsorted or a sorted T cell fraction (not recorded which). The source is a male donor with ankylosing spondylitis. Both conserved end residues are part of each CDR3. D genes are given only for firm matches. Size is omitted from some rows. Given values are once, few, many or a class for expanded clones.

J gene | D gene | V gene | clone size | CDR3 DNA | CDR3 protein
TRBJ2-7 | - | TRBV29-1 | few | TGCAGCGGAGTCTCTGGGTCCTACGAGCAGTACTTC | CSGVSGSYEQYF
TRBJ2-3 | TRBD2 | TRBV7-8 | many | TGTGCCAGCAGCTCTACATGGCGGGGGGACACAGATACGCAGTATTTT | CASSSTWRGDTDTQYF
TRBJ1-2 | TRBD1 | TRBV10-3 | many | TGTGCCATCAGCAGGACAGGCCGAAACTATGGCTACACCTTC | CAISRTGRNYGYTF
TRBJ2-7 | - | TRBV10-3 | many | TGTGCCATCAAAGGCGAGTCCTACGAGCAGTACTTC | CAIKGESYEQYF
TRBJ1-2 | - | TRBV20-1 | many | TGCAGTGCTAGTCAGGGGAGGGTCGGGGATGGCTACACCTTC | CSASQGRVGDGYTF
TRBJ2-3 | TRBD1 | TRBV29-1 | many | TGCAGCGTTGAAACAGGGGGTACAGATACGCAGTATTTT | CSVETGGTDTQYF
TRBJ2-7 | - | TRBV10-3 | many | TGTGCCATCAAATCAGGGAGTTACGAGCAGTACTTC | CAIKSGSYEQYF
TRBJ2-1 | TRBD2 | TRBV7-2 | many | TGTGCCAGCAGCTTAGAGAGGACTAGCCCTACAGGGCAGTTCTTC | CASSLERTSPTGQFF
TRBJ2-2 | - | TRBV12-3/TRBV12-4 | many | TGTGCCAGCAGTTTAGTTTGGACCGGGGAGCTGTTTTTT | CASSLVWTGELFF
TRBJ2-3 | - | TRBV20-1 | few | TGCAGTGCTCCCCGGGCTGAGGATACGCAGTATTTT | CSAPRAEDTQYF
TRBJ2-7 | - | TRBV6-1 | - | TGTGCCAGCAGCGCTTACGTTGGGTATAGGTACGAGCAGTACTTC | CASSAYVGYRYEQYF
TRBJ2-3 | - | TRBV5-1 | many | TGCGCCAGCAGCCGGGTTTTTAGAGATACGCAGTATTTT | CASSRVFRDTQYF
TRBJ2-7 | TRBD1 | TRBV6-2/TRBV6-3 | few | TGTGCCAGCAGTCTCCGGCCGCCGGGACAGGGATTTTACGAGCAGTACTTC | CASSLRPPGQGFYEQYF
TRBJ2-5 | TRBD2 | TRBV6-1 | many | TGTGCCAGCGGTCTAGCGGGGGCCCAAGAGACCCAGTACTTC | CASGLAGAQETQYF
TRBJ2-7 | - | TRBV6-2/TRBV6-3 | many | TGTGCCAGCAGCCCCCGTGGGGGGGCCCCAGACTCCTACGAGCAGTACTTC | CASSPRGGAPDSYEQYF
TRBJ2-1 | - | TRBV7-9 | many | TGTGCCAGCAGCCCCAGAGTCGACCGGGCGTCCTACAATGAGCAGTTCTTC | CASSPRVDRASYNEQFF
TRBJ2-7 | - | TRBV20-1 | many | TGCAGTGCTAGAGACAGGGTGGGTTTCAACGAGCAGTACTTC | CSARDRVGFNEQYF
TRBJ1-2 | - | TRBV4-2 | many | TGTGCCAGCAGCCAACTAAACGATGGCTACACCTTC | CASSQLNDGYTF
TRBJ1-2 | TRBD1 | TRBV7-2 | many | TGTGCCAGCAGCTTAGTAGGGGGCACGGGTGGCTACACCTTC | CASSLVGGTGGYTF
TRBJ2-1 | - | TRBV5-1 | - | TGCGCCAGCACCGGAGTGGGGTGGAATGAGCAGTTCTTC | CASTGVGWNEQFF